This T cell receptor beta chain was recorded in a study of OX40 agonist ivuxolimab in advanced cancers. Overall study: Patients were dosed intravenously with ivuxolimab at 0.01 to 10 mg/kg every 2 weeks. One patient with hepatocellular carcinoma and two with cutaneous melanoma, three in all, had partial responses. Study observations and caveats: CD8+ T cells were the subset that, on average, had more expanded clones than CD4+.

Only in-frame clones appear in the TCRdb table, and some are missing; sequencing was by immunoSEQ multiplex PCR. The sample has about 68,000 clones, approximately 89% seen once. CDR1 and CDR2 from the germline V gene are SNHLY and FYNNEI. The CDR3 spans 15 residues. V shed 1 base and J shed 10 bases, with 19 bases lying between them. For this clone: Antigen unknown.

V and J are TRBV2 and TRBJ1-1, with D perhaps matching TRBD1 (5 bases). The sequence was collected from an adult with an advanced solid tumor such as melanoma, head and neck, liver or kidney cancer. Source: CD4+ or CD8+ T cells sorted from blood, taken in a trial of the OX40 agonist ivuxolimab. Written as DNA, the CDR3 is TGTGCCAGCAGTGAAGTACCGGGACGGGGGAACGGAGCTTTCTTT. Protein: CASSEVPGRGNGAFF.